The text below deals with one T cell receptor (beta chain). This specimen comes from a study of blood T cell repertoires in COVID-19. The germline gives CDR1 SGHTA, CDR2 FQGNSA. This CDR3 is 14 amino acids long. The V segment lost 6 bases and the J segment 3 bases; nucleotides outside the gene matches: 5. Some clones are missing from TCRdb's copy, which holds only in-frame ones; the method was immunoSEQ multiplex PCR. The sample has roughly 210,000 clones; 84% are singletons. This chain links TRBV7-2 with TRBJ2-1; TRBD1 matches at 7 bases. The clonotype comes from an elderly woman with COVID-19, enrolled during active disease. The sample was peripheral blood. The CDR3 spells CASRPGQIYNEQFF. CDR3 bases: TGTGCCAGCAGGCCGGGACAGATCTACAATGAGCAGTTCTTC.